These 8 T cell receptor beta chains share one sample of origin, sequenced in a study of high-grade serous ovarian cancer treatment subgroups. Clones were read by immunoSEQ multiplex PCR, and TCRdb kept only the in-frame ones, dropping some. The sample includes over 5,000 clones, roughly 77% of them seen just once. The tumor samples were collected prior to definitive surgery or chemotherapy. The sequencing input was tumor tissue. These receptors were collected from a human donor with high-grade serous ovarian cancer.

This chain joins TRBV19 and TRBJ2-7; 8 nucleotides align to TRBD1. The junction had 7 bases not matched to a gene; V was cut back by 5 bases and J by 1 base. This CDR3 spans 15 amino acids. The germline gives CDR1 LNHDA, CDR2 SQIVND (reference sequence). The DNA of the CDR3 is TGTGCCAGTAGTCTAAGTCGGACAGGGTCCTACGAGCAGTACTTC. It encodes CASSLSRTGSYEQYF.

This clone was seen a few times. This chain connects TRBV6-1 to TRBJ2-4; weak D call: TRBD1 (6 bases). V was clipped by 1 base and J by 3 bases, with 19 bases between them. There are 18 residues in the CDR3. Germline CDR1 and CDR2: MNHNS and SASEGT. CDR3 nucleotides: TGTGCCAGCAGTGAAGGGGGACGGGACACCACTGGCAAAAACATTCAGTACTTC. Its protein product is CASSEGGRDTTGKNIQYF.

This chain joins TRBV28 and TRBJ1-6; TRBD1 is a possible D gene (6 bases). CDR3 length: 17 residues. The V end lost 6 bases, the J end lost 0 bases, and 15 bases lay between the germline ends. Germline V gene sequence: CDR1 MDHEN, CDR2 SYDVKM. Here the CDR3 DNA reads TGTGCCAGCAGGCTAAACAGGGTTAGCTCCTATAATTCACCCCTCCACTTT. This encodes CASRLNRVSSYNSPLHF.

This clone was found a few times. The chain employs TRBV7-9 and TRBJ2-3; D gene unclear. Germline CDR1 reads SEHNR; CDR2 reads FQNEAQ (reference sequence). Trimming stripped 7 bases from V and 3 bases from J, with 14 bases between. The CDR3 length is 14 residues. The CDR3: CASNSFKGTDTQYF. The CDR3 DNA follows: TGTGCCAGCAACTCGTTTAAAGGGACAGATACGCAGTATTTT.

CDR3 loop: CASSLYRDIYGYTF. The CDR3 nucleotides are TGTGCCAGCAGCTTATACAGGGATATCTATGGCTACACCTTC. J is TRBJ1-2 and V is TRBV7-2; tentatively, D is TRBD1 (6 bases). V lost 2 bases, J lost 4 bases, and 11 bases lay in between. The CDR3 extends over 14 amino acids. The V gene's germline CDR1 is SGHTA and CDR2 FQGNSA.

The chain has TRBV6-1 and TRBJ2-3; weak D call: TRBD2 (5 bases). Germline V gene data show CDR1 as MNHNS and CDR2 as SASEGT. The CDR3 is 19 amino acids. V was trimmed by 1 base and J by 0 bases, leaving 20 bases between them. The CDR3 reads CASSEEVVLTSTSTDTQYF. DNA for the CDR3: TGTGCCAGCAGTGAAGAAGTAGTCCTAACTAGTACTAGCACAGATACGCAGTATTTT.

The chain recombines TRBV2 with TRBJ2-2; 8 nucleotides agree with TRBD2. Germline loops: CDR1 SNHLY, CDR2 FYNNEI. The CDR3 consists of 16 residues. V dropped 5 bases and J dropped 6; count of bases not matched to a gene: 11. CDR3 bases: TGTGCCAGCAGTCAGTTGGTCGGGGGGGGCCCCGGGGAGCTGTTTTTT. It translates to CASSQLVGGGPGELFF.

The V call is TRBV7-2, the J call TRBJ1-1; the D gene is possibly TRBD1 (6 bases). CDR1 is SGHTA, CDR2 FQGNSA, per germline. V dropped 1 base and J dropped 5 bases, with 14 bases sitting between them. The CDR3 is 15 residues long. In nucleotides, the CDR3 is TGTGCCAGCAGCTTAGGTGGGGGGCTGGGAACTGAAGCTTTCTTT. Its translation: CASSLGGGLGTEAFF.